This TCR beta chain stems from a study of spatial heterogeneity in lung cancer. The V and J ends lost 3 bases and 5 bases, in that order; junction bases with no gene match: 3. The CDR3 runs to 13 residues. Germline V gives CDR1 LNHDA, CDR2 SQIVND (reference sequence). Specified time point: sample taken at primary tumor resection. Unsorted whole RNA of tumor, nontumor lung or frozen PBMC was sequenced. This clonotype has at least ten counts. MiXCR was run by TCRdb on the 5' RACE reads, yielding one entry per CDR3 protein. The sample has approximately 49,000 distinct CDR3 sequences; about 5.8% are singletons.

The sequence was collected from a male donor with early-stage non-small cell lung cancer. This specimen consisted of PBMCs, obtained at surgery. The chain recombines TRBV19 with TRBJ2-5, with 7 positions matching TRBD1. The chain's CDR3 is CASSIQGVETQYF. In nucleotides, the CDR3 is TGTGCCAGTAGTATCCAGGGGGTGGAGACCCAGTACTTC.